These 11 T cell receptor beta chains were sequenced from one sample in a study of blood T cell repertoires in COVID-19. The table came from immunoSEQ multiplex PCR; TCRdb's copy has only in-frame clones and leaves some out. The sample carries roughly 270,000 clones, approximately 85% recorded once. The sample was peripheral blood. The receptors here all came from a man in his forties or fifties with active or convalescent COVID-19.

This clone was found once. The rearrangement links TRBV7-3 to TRBJ2-1; D is unresolved. Germline CDR1 SGHTA, CDR2 FQGTGA. The CDR3 is 13 residues long. Trimming cost V 5 bases and J 16 bases, with 21 bases left between them. CDR3 region: CASSPERDSQLFF. The CDR3 nucleotides are TGTGCCAGCAGCCCGGAAAGAGACTCACAACTCTTCTTC.

The chain employs TRBV30 and TRBJ1-3; possible D gene TRBD1, 5 bases. CDR3 length: 13 residues. Germline V gene lookup returns CDR1 GTSNPN and CDR2 SVGIG (reference sequence). CDR3: CAAGLLSGNTIYF. The DNA for the CDR3 is TGTGCTGCGGGACTCCTGTCTGGAAACACCATATATTTT.

V is TRBV7-6 and J is TRBJ2-7, with TRBD2 matching over 8 bases. The germline gives CDR1 SGHVS, CDR2 FNYEAQ. There are 16 residues in the CDR3. Trimming removed 2 bases from V and 2 bases from J; junction bases left unmatched: 8. The CDR3 DNA is TGTGCCAGCAGCTTACTAGGGCTAGCGGGTACCTACGAGCAGTACTTC. Encoded protein: CASSLLGLAGTYEQYF.

CDR3 sequence reads: CASSSSWRTGELFF. In DNA, the CDR3 is TGTGCCAGCAGCTCCAGCTGGAGGACCGGGGAGCTGTTTTTT. The chain uses TRBV6-5 and TRBJ2-2, with TRBD2 as a possible D gene (5 bases). CDR3 length equals 14 residues. Trimming pared 6 bases from V and 5 bases from J, leaving 13 bases between. Germline-derived CDR1 and CDR2 are MNHEY and SVGAGI.

The J gene is TRBJ2-3, the V gene TRBV27, with TRBD2 matching over 8 bases. The V gene's germline CDR1 is MNHEY and CDR2 SMNVEV (reference sequence). Losses at the gene ends were 5 bases for V and 2 bases for J; bases not matched to a gene: 6. The CDR3 contains 15 residues. CDR3 sequence: CASSLILADTDTQYF. The CDR3 nucleotides read TGTGCCAGCAGTCTTATACTAGCGGACACAGATACGCAGTATTTT.

V is TRBV9 and J is TRBJ2-2; TRBD1 aligns across 7 bases. The CDR3 sequence is 16 residues long. V was clipped by 6 bases and J by 1 base; unmatched bases: 9. Germline CDR1 and CDR2: SGDLS and YYNGEE. CDR3 loop: CASTLGQALNTGELFF. The DNA for the CDR3 is TGTGCCAGCACCTTAGGACAGGCTCTGAACACCGGGGAGCTGTTTTTT.

The rearrangement links TRBV14 to TRBJ1-6; D call uncertain. In germline, CDR1 is SGHDN, CDR2 FVKESK. V gave up 0 bases and J gave up 10 bases, with 10 bases separating them. This CDR3 region has 14 residues. The CDR3 coding sequence is TGTGCCAGCAGCCAAGAAACCGGGAACTCACCCCTCCACTTT. Amino acid sequence: CASSQETGNSPLHF. The full variable domain, in which reference TRBV14 and TRBJ1-6 provide the parts outside the CDR3, is EAGVTQFPSHSVIEKGQTVTLRCDPISGHDNLYWYRRVMGKEIKFLLHFVKESKQDESGMPNNRFLAERTGGTYSTLKVQPAELEDSGVYFCASSQETGNSPLHFGNGTRLTVT.

The sample holds one count of this clone. The chain joins TRBV10-2 to TRBJ2-3, with TRBD1 identical over 10 bases. Germline V lookup: CDR1 WSHSY, CDR2 SAAADI. This CDR3 is 16 amino acids long. The trim removed 5 bases at V and 3 bases at J, leaving 8 bases unmatched. The CDR3 DNA sequence: TGCGCCAGCAGTTCCGGGACAGGGGTTGGGACAGATACGCAGTATTTT. Protein product: CASSSGTGVGTDTQYF.

This clone was detected a few times. The V and J genes are TRBV2 and TRBJ2-2; no definite D call. The CDR3 is made up of 15 amino acids. Germline V lookup: CDR1 SNHLY, CDR2 FYNNEI. Trimming pared 5 bases from V and 2 bases from J, leaving 12 bases between. The CDR3 DNA reads as TGTGCCAGCAGTCGAGGAGCCAGTAACACCGGGGAGCTGTTTTTT. Translating gives CASSRGASNTGELFF.

CDR3 DNA: TGCGCCAGCAGCCCACAGGGGGCTGGCACAGATACGCAGTATTTT. Its protein is CASSPQGAGTDTQYF. The gene calls are TRBV5-1 and TRBJ2-3; the match to TRBD1 covers 9 bases. The CDR3 is 15 amino acids. Germline trimming cut 4 bases from V and 1 base from J; bases unmatched to any gene: 4. In germline, CDR1 is SGHRS, CDR2 YFSETQ.

The chain has TRBV18 and TRBJ2-3, with D perhaps matching TRBD1 (6 bases). Germline CDR1 is KGHSH and CDR2 is LQKENI. The CDR3 is 22 residues long. V lost 2 bases and J lost 2, with 32 bases in between. The CDR3 spells CASSPDLLQGLGSGENTDTQYF. The CDR3, as DNA: TGTGCCAGCTCACCAGACCTACTACAGGGATTGGGTTCAGGTGAAAACACAGATACGCAGTATTTT.